These 29 T cell receptor beta chains share one sample of origin, sequenced in a study of read filtering for tumor transcriptome and immune sequencing. The library was built from around 400 ng RNA with molecular barcoded adaptors for alpha/delta and beta/gamma chains. TCRdb processed the reads anew with MiXCR; each CDR3 protein has one entry. Of about 58,000 distinct CDR3 sequences in the sample, 12% are singletons; the top ten hold 16%. Sequenced material: a population of CD138-negative cells sorted from bone marrow. These receptors originate from a donor at least 40 years old with multiple myeloma.

The chain recombines TRBV9 with TRBJ2-3, with D tentatively TRBD1 (5 bases). The CDR3 spans 17 residues. CDR1 and CDR2 (germline): SGDLS, YYNGEE. The germline V and J ends were trimmed by 0 bases and 5 bases, with 19 bases remaining between them. The CDR3 DNA reads as TGTGCCAGCAGCGTAGAAGCCTTGGGGCGCCCAGTAGATACGCAGTATTTT. It encodes CASSVEALGRPVDTQYF.

This clonotype turned up a few times. J is TRBJ2-1 and V is TRBV5-4; TRBD1 might be the D (5 bases). This CDR3 region has 14 residues. With 1 base removed from V and 2 bases from J, the gap between germline ends came to 7 bases. From germline, CDR1 is SGHNT and CDR2 YYREEE (reference sequence). In DNA, the CDR3 is TGTGCCAGCAGCTTGATGGGGCCCTACAATGAGCAGTTCTTC. Amino acid sequence: CASSLMGPYNEQFF.

This clonotype has more than one count but fewer than ten. The chain joins TRBV20-1 to TRBJ2-3; a possible D gene is TRBD1 (7 bases). V lost 5 bases, J lost 3 bases, and 24 bases lay in between. This CDR3 is built from 17 residues. The germline V gene encodes CDR1 DFQATT and CDR2 SNEGSKA (reference sequence). The CDR3 reads CSARRRGPQDGTDTQYF. The DNA of the CDR3 is TGCAGTGCTCGGAGGAGGGGGCCCCAAGATGGGACAGATACGCAGTATTTT.

The table lists this clonotype with many counts. The genes are TRBV6-1 and TRBJ1-5; a possible D gene is TRBD1 (5 bases). The CDR3 sequence is 14 residues long. V gave up 4 bases and J gave up 3 bases, with 10 bases separating them. Looked up from germline, CDR1 is MNHNS and CDR2 is SASEGT. This CDR3 reads CASSGGALNQPQHF. CDR3 nucleotide sequence: TGTGCCAGCAGTGGAGGGGCGCTCAATCAGCCCCAGCATTTT.

This clonotype was observed at least ten times. This chain connects TRBV12-3 or TRBV12-4 to TRBJ1-4; D remains ambiguous. The V and J ends lost 7 bases and 6 bases respectively, with 18 bases between them. The CDR3 spans 15 residues. Written as DNA, the CDR3 is TGTGCCAGCACCCCCCGAAGGGATAATTATGAAAAACTGTTTTTT. This gives the protein CASTPRRDNYEKLFF.

As for this clonotype: A much larger clone lies one base from this, so it may be a read error. The chain combines TRBV30 with TRBJ2-1; D is possibly TRBD1 (6 bases). Germline V gene data show CDR1 as GTSNPN and CDR2 as SVGIG (reference sequence). V lost 2 bases and J 12 bases, leaving 17 bases between the germline ends. CDR3 length: 13 residues. CDR3: CAWSRQVGRVQFF. CDR3 DNA: TGTGCCTGGAGTCGACAGGTTGGTCGTGTGCAGTTCTTC.

As for this clonotype: Possible read error: a much larger clone is one base away. The chain links TRBV12-3 or TRBV12-4 to TRBJ2-3, with 10 bases fitting TRBD1. V dropped 7 bases and J dropped 7; count of bases not matched to a gene: 11. The CDR3 is 15 residues long. The CDR3 loop is CASNYKGDRGYTQYF. CDR3 DNA: TGTGCCAGCAACTACAAGGGGGACAGGGGCTATACGCAGTATTTT.

The table lists this clonotype with many counts. The chain employs TRBV20-1 and TRBJ1-4; D possibly corresponds to TRBD1 (5 bases). With 0 bases removed from V and 7 bases from J, the gap between germline ends came to 18 bases. This CDR3 has 16 amino acids. Germline lookup yields CDR1 DFQATT and CDR2 SNEGSKA (reference sequence). The CDR3 is CSARDPRMGRGEKLFF. The CDR3 DNA is TGCAGTGCTAGAGACCCCAGAATGGGGCGGGGTGAAAAACTGTTTTTT.

In this sample, this clonotype turned up many times. This chain links TRBV10-3 with TRBJ2-3; 12 nucleotides line up with TRBD2. CDR1 is ENHRY, CDR2 SYGVKD, per germline. The CDR3 has 17 amino acids. Unmatched junction bases numbered 4, after V lost 2 bases and J lost 1 base. CDR3: CAISEDPSGGGTDTQYF. Written as DNA, the CDR3 is TGTGCCATCAGTGAGGATCCTAGCGGGGGGGGCACAGATACGCAGTATTTT.

This clonotype came up many times. The rearrangement uses TRBV2 and TRBJ2-3; D not resolved. Germline-derived CDR1 and CDR2 are SNHLY and FYNNEI. The CDR3 length is 12 residues. Trimming stripped 3 bases from V and 5 bases from J, with 6 bases between. The CDR3 spells CASSETRDTQYF. CDR3 coding DNA: TGTGCCAGCAGTGAGACCAGAGATACGCAGTATTTT.

This clonotype has at least ten counts. The chain combines TRBV9 with TRBJ2-5, with D perhaps TRBD2 (5 bases). In germline, CDR1 is SGDLS, CDR2 YYNGEE. The CDR3 length is 15 residues. Trimming pared 0 bases from V and 1 base from J, leaving 10 bases between. The CDR3 region has the DNA TGTGCCAGCAGCGTAGCGGCCGGGGTCCAAGAGACCCAGTACTTC. This sequence encodes CASSVAAGVQETQYF.

A word on this clonotype: This clone may be a read error of a much larger clone one base away. This rearrangement joins TRBV20-1 to TRBJ2-3; 9 bases agree with TRBD1. CDR1 is DFQATT, CDR2 SNEGSKA, per germline (reference sequence). CDR3 length: 16 residues. The CDR3 loop is CSASPTGGLGIDTQCF. The CDR3 bases are TGCAGTGCTAGCCCAACAGGGGGCCTAGGAATAGATACGCAGTGTTTT.

This clonotype was counted between two and nine times. This sequence may be a read error, since a much larger clone differs from it by one base. The chain uses TRBV3-1 and TRBJ1-1; no clear D gene. Between the trimmed V and J ends, which lost 5 bases and 4 bases, there was a span of 11 bases. Germline CDR1 and CDR2: LGHDT and YNNKEL (reference sequence). The CDR3 runs to 13 residues. The CDR3 here is CASSSRETTEAFF. CDR3 coding DNA: TGTGCCAGCAGCTCTCGAGAAACCACTGAAGCTTTCTTT.

In this sample, this clonotype turned up a few times. A much larger clone lies one base from this, so it may be a read error. The chain recombines TRBV11-2 with TRBJ2-5, with no clear D. The CDR3 length is 16 residues. Germline-derived CDR1 and CDR2 are SGHAT and FQNNGV. V was cut by 0 bases and J by 7 bases, with 18 bases left in between. This CDR3 is CASSLEKLVVRATQYF. CDR3 sequence (DNA): TGTGCCAGCAGCTTAGAGAAGTTAGTGGTCCGGGCGACCCAGTACTTC.

This clonotype was counted at least ten times. This CDR3 is CSVDWLAGRADTQYF. CDR3 bases: TGCAGCGTTGATTGGCTAGCGGGGAGGGCAGATACGCAGTATTTT. The chain has TRBV29-1 and TRBJ2-3; 9 bases agree with TRBD2. The CDR3 has 15 residues. V gave up 3 bases and J gave up 4 bases; unmatched junction bases: 8. Germline CDR1 and CDR2: SQVTM and ANQGSEA.

This clonotype was seen repeatedly, ten times or more. The chain is built from TRBV9 and TRBJ1-5; D unclear. Germline V gene data show CDR1 as SGDLS and CDR2 as YYNGEE. The CDR3 runs 15 residues. V lost 0 bases and J lost 7, with 14 bases in between. Here the CDR3 reads CASSVGKGHAQPQHF. The CDR3, as DNA: TGTGCCAGCAGCGTAGGGAAAGGGCATGCCCAGCCCCAGCATTTT.

The chain uses TRBV6-2 or TRBV6-3 and TRBJ1-5; TRBD1 matches 11 bases. CDR1 and CDR2 (germline): MNHEY, SVGEGT. Germline trimming cut 3 bases from V and 5 bases from J; bases unmatched to any gene: 12. This CDR3 is built from 18 residues. The CDR3 region has the DNA TGTGCCAGCAGTTATTACAAGGGGACAGGGGGTTTTTATCAGCCCCAGCATTTT. Protein product: CASSYYKGTGGFYQPQHF.

The sample holds one count of this clonotype. Just one base apart from a much larger clone, this may be a read error. This chain links TRBV6-1 with TRBJ2-3, with a weak D call TRBD1 (7 bases). V was cut by 8 bases and J by 3 bases, with 18 bases left in between. The CDR3 contains 15 residues. Per germline, CDR1 MNHNS and CDR2 SASEGT. The CDR3 region has the DNA TGTGCCAGCTGTCCGACAGGGACTTCGACAGATACGCAGTATTTT. This encodes CASCPTGTSTDTQYF.

This clonotype was seen at least ten times. The V and J genes are TRBV5-4 and TRBJ2-2, with no clear D. The germline V gene has CDR1 SGHNT and CDR2 YYREEE (reference sequence). The CDR3 is 14 amino acids. V dropped 4 bases and J dropped 2 bases, with 9 bases sitting between them. In nucleotides, the CDR3 is TGTGCCAGCAGCCGAACACGAAACACCGGGGAGCTGTTTTTT. The encoded protein is CASSRTRNTGELFF.

This clonotype appeared a single time. One junction end does not reproduce the germline sequence, and a read error may be involved. The chain combines TRBV7-8 with TRBJ2-1; 10 nucleotides agree with TRBD2. CDR1 and CDR2 (germline): SGHVS, FQNEAQ. The CDR3 runs 15 residues. The CDR3 here is CASNPGTSDYNEQFF. DNA for the CDR3: TGTGCCAGCAACCCCGGGACTAGCGACTACAACGAGCAGTTCTTC.

In regard to this clonotype: A read error may produce the germline difference seen at one junction end. The chain links TRBV7-3 to TRBJ2-3; weak D call: TRBD2 (6 bases). The germline CDR1 and CDR2 sequences are SGHTA and FQGTGA. There are 14 residues in the CDR3. CDR3 residues: CASSSGPSGDTQCF. The CDR3 coding sequence is TGTGCCAGCAGCTCCGGCCCTTCGGGAGATACGCAGTGTTTT.

Concerning this clonotype: The CDR3 does not close with the conserved phenylalanine or tryptophan, likely indicating a read error. The genes are TRBV5-1 and TRBJ2-3; no definite D call. CDR1 SGHRS and CDR2 YFSETQ come from the germline V gene. The CDR3 totals 14 residues. CDR3 residues: CANSLVGATDTQYS. CDR3 in DNA: TGCGCCAACAGCTTGGTAGGAGCCACAGATACGCAGTATTCT.

This clonotype was recorded many times. The rearrangement joins TRBV5-1 to TRBJ2-7, with D possibly TRBD2 on 5 matching bases. Per the germline V gene, CDR1 is SGHRS and CDR2 is YFSETQ. This CDR3 comprises 13 residues. The V end was cut by 0 bases, the J end by 3 bases, with 7 bases between. The CDR3 region is CASSLGGNYEQYF. The CDR3 DNA reads as TGCGCCAGCAGCTTGGGAGGGAACTACGAGCAGTACTTC.

As concerns this clonotype: This may be a read error, as it is one base from a much larger clone. The rearrangement joins TRBV18 to TRBJ1-4; tentative D call: TRBD1 (6 bases). The CDR3 length is 15 residues. Per the germline V gene, CDR1 is KGHSH and CDR2 is LQKENI. V lost 0 bases and J 10 bases, leaving 15 bases between the germline ends. In DNA, the CDR3 is TGTGCCAGCTCACCACCGGGACATTCGGGTGGAAAACTGTTTTTT. This sequence encodes CASSPPGHSGGKLFF.

Turning to this clonotype: The junction departs from germline at one end; a sequencing error may be responsible. The chain uses TRBV5-5 and TRBJ1-1; D might be TRBD1 (5 bases). Germline V gene data show CDR1 as SGHKS and CDR2 as YYEKEE (reference sequence). The CDR3 consists of 15 residues. Written as DNA, the CDR3 is TGTGCCAGCAGCTACCGACAGAAGCCAAACACTGAAGCTTCCTTT. Protein: CASSYRQKPNTEASF.

In its sample, this clonotype was seen a few times. The chain uses TRBV7-3 and TRBJ2-7; no reliable D call. With 0 bases removed from V and 2 bases from J, the gap between germline ends came to 11 bases. Looked up from germline, CDR1 is SGHTA and CDR2 is FQGTGA. The CDR3 is 15 amino acids. The CDR3 region is CASSLTPLQTYEQYF. The DNA of the CDR3 is TGTGCCAGCAGCTTAACCCCGTTACAGACCTACGAGCAGTACTTC.

This clonotype was detected ten times or more. This chain joins TRBV18 and TRBJ1-5; D gene ambiguous. Germline CDR1 is KGHSH and CDR2 is LQKENI. This CDR3 is built from 16 residues. V gave up 2 bases and J gave up 0 bases, with 11 bases separating them. The CDR3 here is CASSPSSPNSNQPQHF. The CDR3 bases are TGTGCCAGCTCACCATCGTCACCAAATAGCAATCAGCCCCAGCATTTT.

This clonotype has at least ten counts. The chain couples TRBV5-1 to TRBJ1-6; TRBD1 is a possible D gene (6 bases). CDR3 length: 14 residues. Germline assignment: CDR1 SGHRS and CDR2 YFSETQ. The V end was cut by 4 bases, the J end by 7 bases, with 12 bases between. As DNA, the CDR3 is TGCGCCAGCAGCCTACTGGACAGAAATTCACCCCTCCACTTT. It yields the protein CASSLLDRNSPLHF.

This clonotype was recorded at least ten times. This sequence joins TRBV19 and TRBJ1-5; 10 nucleotides line up with TRBD1. This CDR3 is built from 16 residues. Germline assignment: CDR1 LNHDA and CDR2 SQIVND (reference sequence). V dropped 3 bases and J dropped 1; count of bases not matched to a gene: 3. As DNA, the CDR3 is TGTGCCAGTAGTATCTGGACAGGGGGAAGCAATCAGCCCCAGCATTTT. Its protein product is CASSIWTGGSNQPQHF.